This is a list of T cell receptor beta chains from one sample in a study of cytomegalovirus exposure and HLA in healthy donors. This table comes from immunoSEQ multiplex PCR, and its TCRdb copy is limited to in-frame clones, with some not included. The table shows about 140,000 clones, with roughly 79% occurring only once. Sample: PBMCs. Every receptor here comes from a man aged 30 to 45 in good health and CMV-seropositive. Each CDR3 is given with its conserved first and last residue.

V gene: TRBV29-1; CDR3 protein: CSVESGQETQYF
V gene: TRBV7-2; CDR3 protein: CASSLTGGGNQPQHF
V gene: TRBV11-2; CDR3 protein: CASSLGLAGASTDTQYF
V gene: TRBV5-1; CDR3 protein: CASTVTPGQGNTEAFF
V gene: TRBV30; CDR3 protein: CAWRRLALREQFF
V gene: TRBV29-1; CDR3 protein: CSAGAGSTDTQYF
V gene: TRBV18; CDR3 protein: CASSPLSGSEQFF
V gene: TRBV29-1; CDR3 protein: CSVEDRGTGAYGYTF
V gene: TRBV6-4; CDR3 protein: CASSDSEALDFQPQHF
V gene: TRBV5-1; CDR3 protein: CASSALAGGPPSEQFF
V gene: TRBV5-1; CDR3 protein: CASSLKQGPGGYTF
V gene: TRBV27; CDR3 protein: CASKTGIHYGYTF
V gene: TRBV18; CDR3 protein: CASSPGQGVYEQYF
V gene: TRBV5-1; CDR3 protein: CASSLRPGQVSYEQYF
V gene: TRBV19; CDR3 protein: CASNTRNTGELFF
V gene: TRBV10-1; CDR3 protein: CASSGRSSYEQYF
V gene: TRBV30; CDR3 protein: CAWTSGDSYEQYF
V gene: TRBV4-3; CDR3 protein: CASSQGLLLAKNIQYF
V gene: TRBV4-2; CDR3 protein: CASSPTNYNEQFF
V gene: TRBV27; CDR3 protein: CASSLWASSNEQFF
V gene: TRBV14; CDR3 protein: CASSQGLLSYYEQYF
V gene: TRBV5-5; CDR3 protein: CASSLGGEQYF
V gene: TRBV5-1; CDR3 protein: CASSFWRGEQFF
V gene: TRBV19; CDR3 protein: CASSTWSADTEAFF
V gene: TRBV11-2; CDR3 protein: CASSSNFGGSYNEQFF
V gene: TRBV5-1; CDR3 protein: CASSFDSTRGAFF
V gene: TRBV15; CDR3 protein: CATSRDGGRLADLTDEQYF
V gene: TRBV25-1; CDR3 protein: CASSESGGGPYTGELFF
V gene: TRBV10-3; CDR3 protein: CAISESTGKATEAFF
V gene: TRBV11-2; CDR3 protein: CASSEAGTPLTLHF
V gene: TRBV15; CDR3 protein: CATSRADSYTDTQYF
V gene: TRBV19; CDR3 protein: CASSDRRQETQYF
V gene: TRBV7-9; CDR3 protein: CASSPTGTSGGRETQYF
V gene: TRBV4-2; CDR3 protein: CASSQPGTNGNRDGYTF
V gene: TRBV7-2; CDR3 protein: CASSLGGDRVQETQYF
V gene: TRBV27; CDR3 protein: CAAWGTGLDETQYF
V gene: TRBV5-1; CDR3 protein: CASSSDGSGGTEAFF
V gene: TRBV19; CDR3 protein: CASSSGDPNSYEQYF
V gene: TRBV5-5; CDR3 protein: CASSSRQGAIGELFF
V gene: TRBV9; CDR3 protein: CASSVGSEDTQYF
V gene: TRBV18; CDR3 protein: CASSPGSGANVLTF
V gene: TRBV18; CDR3 protein: CASSPPSVSGNTIYF
V gene: TRBV29-1; CDR3 protein: CSVGDWTQYF
V gene: TRBV1; CDR3 protein: CTSSLLGANVLTF
V gene: TRBV7-2; CDR3 protein: CASSLDREDGYTF
V gene: TRBV2; CDR3 protein: CASSGQGLNQPQHF
V gene: TRBV5-1; CDR3 protein: CASSTGQGQNTGELFF
V gene: TRBV7-2; CDR3 protein: CASSPHHRTGGKGTGELFF
V gene: TRBV19; CDR3 protein: CASSIHGTGVTEQFF
V gene: TRBV5-3; CDR3 protein: CARSLEDRRYGYTF
V gene: TRBV9; CDR3 protein: CASSRLGGASTDTQYF
V gene: TRBV25-1; CDR3 protein: CASSEGGAGETQYF
V gene: TRBV11-2; CDR3 protein: CASSFPGLARTGHNYGYTF
V gene: TRBV7-9; CDR3 protein: CASSPRDSSSYEQYF
V gene: TRBV2; CDR3 protein: CASYGAGLNTEAFF
V gene: TRBV30; CDR3 protein: CAWGTGSSGNEKLFF
V gene: TRBV5-1; CDR3 protein: CASRSEGQGAEKLFF
V gene: TRBV6-1; CDR3 protein: CASTKRGTDTQYF